Following are 7 T cell receptor beta chains from one sample sequenced in a study of cytomegalovirus exposure and HLA in healthy donors (dated by TCRdb to between 2016 and 2019). Preparation of the library involved the immunoSEQ multiplex PCR assay. TCRdb took this table from immuneACCESS and kept in-frame rearrangements with V and J called. Such tables lack part of the clones; where checked against another copy, unresolved V genes explain under half of the gap, and the rest is unexplained. This sample gives approximately 120,000 clones in total; about 90% of them show up just once. Jointly, the top ten make up approximately 2% of the sample. The source material was PBMCs. The receptors were gathered from a woman under 30 in good health and CMV-seronegative.

The chain is built from TRBV2 and TRBJ1-5; tentatively, D is TRBD1 (6 bases). V lost 5 bases to trimming and J lost 2 bases, with 10 bases between them. The CDR3 consists of 14 residues. Germline V gene sequence: CDR1 SNHLY, CDR2 FYNNEI. For the CDR3, the DNA is TGTGCCAGCAGTAGGGCAGGGGGCAATCAGCCCCAGCATTTT. Residues: CASSRAGGNQPQHF.

The gene calls are TRBV7-9 and TRBJ2-3; 10 nucleotides agree with TRBD1. V dropped 0 bases and J dropped 6; count of bases not matched to a gene: 12. The CDR3 loop spans 18 amino acids. Germline V lookup: CDR1 SEHNR, CDR2 FQNEAQ (reference sequence). CDR3 sequence (DNA): TGTGCCAGCAGCTTAGCCCCCCCGGGACAGGGGTTTTTGGATACGCAGTATTTT. Translated: CASSLAPPGQGFLDTQYF.

This clone was picked up a small number of times. The chain uses TRBV28 and TRBJ2-7; 9 bases are a match to TRBD1. With V trimmed by 5 bases and J by 3 bases, 8 bases remained unmatched. Per germline, CDR1 MDHEN and CDR2 SYDVKM. The CDR3 runs to 15 residues. The CDR3 protein is CASSPLRDRDYEQYF. Written as DNA, the CDR3 is TGTGCCAGCAGTCCCCTAAGGGACAGGGACTACGAGCAGTACTTC.

The rearrangement links TRBV19 to TRBJ1-6, with D perhaps TRBD1 (5 bases). CDR1 and CDR2 (germline): LNHDA, SQIVND (reference sequence). The CDR3 sequence is 17 residues long. The V end lost 3 bases, the J end lost 0 bases, and 12 bases lay between the germline ends. The CDR3: CASSISAGYSYNSPLHF. The CDR3 bases are TGTGCCAGTAGTATTTCGGCAGGGTACTCCTATAATTCACCCCTCCACTTT.

This chain links TRBV6-5 with TRBJ1-4; D perhaps matches TRBD1 (5 bases). The CDR3 is made up of 15 amino acids. Germline CDR1 is MNHEY and CDR2 is SVGAGI. Trimming shortened V by 0 bases and J by 6 bases, and 11 bases separated the two germline ends. The CDR3 DNA sequence: TGTGCCAGCAGTTACTCAGGGGCAAGCGATGAAAAACTGTTTTTT. The encoded protein is CASSYSGASDEKLFF.

The chain combines TRBV2 with TRBJ1-2; 10 bases are shared with TRBD1. J was trimmed by 6 bases and V by 8 bases; bases with no gene match: 6. Germline V lookup: CDR1 SNHLY, CDR2 FYNNEI. This CDR3 is 13 amino acids long. The CDR3 DNA follows: TGTGCCAGCGGGAGGGGACAGGGGAATGGCTACACCTTC. Protein: CASGRGQGNGYTF.

V and J are TRBV5-8 and TRBJ2-2; 9 nucleotides match TRBD2. V was pared by 5 bases and J by 3 bases, with 5 bases of the junction left unmatched. Germline assignment: CDR1 SGHTS and CDR2 YDEGEE. There are 15 residues in the CDR3. CDR3 sequence (DNA): TGTGCCAGCAGTTCCGGGACTAGCCACACCGGGGAGCTGTTTTTT. Its protein product is CASSSGTSHTGELFF.